This TCR beta chain was recovered during a study of OX40 agonist ivuxolimab in advanced cancers. On the study more broadly: Patients were dosed with the agonistic anti-OX40 (CD134) antibody ivuxolimab.

The V gene's germline CDR1 is SGHTA and CDR2 FQGTGA. The CDR3 length is 13 residues. The V end lost 6 bases, the J end lost 3 bases, and 12 bases lay between the germline ends. This table comes from immunoSEQ multiplex PCR, and its TCRdb copy is limited to in-frame clones, with some not included. The sample includes about 62,000 clones, approximately 85% of them seen just once. The source is an adult with an advanced solid tumor such as melanoma, head and neck, liver or kidney cancer. V gene TRBV7-3 combines with J gene TRBJ2-7; no clear D. The source material was CD4+ or CD8+ T cells sorted from blood, sampled in a trial of the OX40 agonist ivuxolimab. The CDR3 bases are TGTGCCAGCAGTGTTGGGGTCAACTACGAGCAGTACTTC. This gives the protein CASSVGVNYEQYF.